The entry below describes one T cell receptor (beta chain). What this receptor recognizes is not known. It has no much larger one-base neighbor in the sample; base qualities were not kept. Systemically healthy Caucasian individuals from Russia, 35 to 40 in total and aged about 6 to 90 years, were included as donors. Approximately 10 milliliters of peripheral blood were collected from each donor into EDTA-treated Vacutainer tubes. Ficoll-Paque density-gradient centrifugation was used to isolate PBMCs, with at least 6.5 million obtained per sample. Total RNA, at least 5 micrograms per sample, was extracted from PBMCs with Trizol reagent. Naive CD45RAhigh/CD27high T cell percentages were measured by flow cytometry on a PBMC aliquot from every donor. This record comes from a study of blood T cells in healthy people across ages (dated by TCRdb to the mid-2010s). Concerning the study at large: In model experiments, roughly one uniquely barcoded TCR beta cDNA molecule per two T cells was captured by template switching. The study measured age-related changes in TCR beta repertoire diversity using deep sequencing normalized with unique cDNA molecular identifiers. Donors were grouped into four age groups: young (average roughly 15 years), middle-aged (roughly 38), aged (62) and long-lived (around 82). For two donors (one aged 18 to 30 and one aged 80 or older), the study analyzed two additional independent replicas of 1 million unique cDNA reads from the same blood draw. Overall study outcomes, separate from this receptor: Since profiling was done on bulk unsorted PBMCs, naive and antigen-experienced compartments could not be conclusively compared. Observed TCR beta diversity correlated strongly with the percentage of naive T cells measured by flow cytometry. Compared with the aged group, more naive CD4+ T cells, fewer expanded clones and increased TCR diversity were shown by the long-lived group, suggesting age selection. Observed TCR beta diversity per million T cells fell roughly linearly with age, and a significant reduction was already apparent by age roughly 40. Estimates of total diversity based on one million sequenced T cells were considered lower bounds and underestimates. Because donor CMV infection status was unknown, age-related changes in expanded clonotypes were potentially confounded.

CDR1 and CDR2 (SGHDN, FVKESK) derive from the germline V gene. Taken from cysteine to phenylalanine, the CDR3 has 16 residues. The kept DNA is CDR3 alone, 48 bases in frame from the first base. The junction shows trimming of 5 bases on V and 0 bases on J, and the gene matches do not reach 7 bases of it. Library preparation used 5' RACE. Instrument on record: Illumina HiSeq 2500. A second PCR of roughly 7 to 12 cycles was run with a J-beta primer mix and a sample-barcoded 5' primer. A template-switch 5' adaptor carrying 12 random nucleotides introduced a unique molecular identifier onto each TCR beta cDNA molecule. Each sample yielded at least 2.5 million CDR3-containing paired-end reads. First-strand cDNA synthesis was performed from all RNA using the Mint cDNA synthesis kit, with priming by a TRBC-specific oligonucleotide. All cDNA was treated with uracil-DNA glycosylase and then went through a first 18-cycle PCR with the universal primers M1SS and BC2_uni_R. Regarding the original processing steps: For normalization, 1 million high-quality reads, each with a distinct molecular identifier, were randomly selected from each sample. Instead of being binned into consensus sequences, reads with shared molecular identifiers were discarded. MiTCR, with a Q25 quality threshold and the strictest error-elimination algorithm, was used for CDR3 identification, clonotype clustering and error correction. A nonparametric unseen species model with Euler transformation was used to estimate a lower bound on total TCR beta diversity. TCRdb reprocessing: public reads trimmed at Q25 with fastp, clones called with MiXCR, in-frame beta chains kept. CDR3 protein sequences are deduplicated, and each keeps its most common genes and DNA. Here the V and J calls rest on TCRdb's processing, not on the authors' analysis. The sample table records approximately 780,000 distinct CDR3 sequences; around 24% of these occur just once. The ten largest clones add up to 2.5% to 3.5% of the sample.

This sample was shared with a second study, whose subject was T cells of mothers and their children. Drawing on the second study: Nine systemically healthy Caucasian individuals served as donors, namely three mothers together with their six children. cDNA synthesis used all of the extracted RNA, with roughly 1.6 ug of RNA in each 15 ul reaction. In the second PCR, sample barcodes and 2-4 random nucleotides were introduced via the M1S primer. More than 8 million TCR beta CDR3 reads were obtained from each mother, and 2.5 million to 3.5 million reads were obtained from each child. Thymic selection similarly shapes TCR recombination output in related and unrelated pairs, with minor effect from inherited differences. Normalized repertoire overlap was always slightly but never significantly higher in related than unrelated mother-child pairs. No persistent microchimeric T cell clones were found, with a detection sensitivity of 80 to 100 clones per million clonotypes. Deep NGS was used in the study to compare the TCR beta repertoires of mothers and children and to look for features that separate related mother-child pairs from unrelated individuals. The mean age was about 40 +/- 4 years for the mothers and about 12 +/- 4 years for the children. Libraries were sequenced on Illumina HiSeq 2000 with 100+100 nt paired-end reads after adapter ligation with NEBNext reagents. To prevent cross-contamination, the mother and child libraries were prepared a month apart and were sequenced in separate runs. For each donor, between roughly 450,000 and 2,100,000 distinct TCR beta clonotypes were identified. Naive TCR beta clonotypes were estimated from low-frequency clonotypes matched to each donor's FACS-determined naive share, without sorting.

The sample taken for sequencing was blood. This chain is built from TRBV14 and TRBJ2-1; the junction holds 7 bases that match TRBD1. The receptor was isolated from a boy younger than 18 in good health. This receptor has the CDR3 CASSSPTGTSYNEQFF. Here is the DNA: TGTGCCAGCAGCTCCCCGACAGGGACCTCCTACAATGAGCAGTTCTTC.